The clone carrying this T cell receptor (beta chain) turned up a few times. Other DNA sequences in this sample translate to the same CDR3. Sequencing used immunoSEQ multiplex PCR; TCRdb keeps in-frame clones, though not all of them. The sample yields around 40,000 clones, 76% seen once. The entry originates in a study of PD-1 blockade in classical Hodgkin lymphoma. CDR3 length: 13 residues. Germline V gene data show CDR1 as GTSNPN and CDR2 as SVGIG (reference sequence). Trimming took 2 bases from V and 5 from J, leaving 10 bases between them. All patients experienced relapse after autologous stem cell transplantation, and brentuximab vedotin exposure was variable.

The rearrangement links TRBV30 to TRBJ1-5; perhaps TRBD1 as D (5 bases). This receptor was taken from a human donor with classical Hodgkin lymphoma. The sample consisted of peripheral blood mononuclear cells (PBMCs), taken at baseline. DNA for the CDR3: TGTGCCTGGAGTACGGGAGGGGATCAGCCCCAGCATTTT. It codes for CAWSTGGDQPQHF. The whole variable domain, remainder taken from reference TRBV30 and TRBJ1-5, is SQTIHQWPATLVQPVGSPLSLECTVEGTSNPNLYWYRQAAGRGLQLLFYSVGIGQISSEVPQNLSASRPQDRQFILSSKKLLLSDSGFYLCAWSTGGDQPQHFGDGTRLSIL.